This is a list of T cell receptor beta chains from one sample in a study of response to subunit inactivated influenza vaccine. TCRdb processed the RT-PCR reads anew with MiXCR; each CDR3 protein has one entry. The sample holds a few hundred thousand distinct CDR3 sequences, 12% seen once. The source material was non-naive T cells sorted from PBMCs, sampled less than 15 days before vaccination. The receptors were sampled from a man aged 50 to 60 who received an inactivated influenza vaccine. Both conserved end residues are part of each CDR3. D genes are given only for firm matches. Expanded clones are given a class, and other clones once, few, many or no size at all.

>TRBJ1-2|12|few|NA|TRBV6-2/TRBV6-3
CASRGLNYGYTF
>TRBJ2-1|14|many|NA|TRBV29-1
CSVEGTGDYNEQFF
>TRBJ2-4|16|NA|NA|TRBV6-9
CASSYGQGIAKNIQYF
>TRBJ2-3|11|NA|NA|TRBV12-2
CASRLADTQYF
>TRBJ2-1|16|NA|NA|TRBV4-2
CASSQDVRGTYNEQFF
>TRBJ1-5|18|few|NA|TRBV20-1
CSARRRSGVEYSNQPQHF
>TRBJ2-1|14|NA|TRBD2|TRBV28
CASEAGGHYNEQFF
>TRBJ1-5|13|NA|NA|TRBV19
CASSITTDQPQHF
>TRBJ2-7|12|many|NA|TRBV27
CASSPAGGEQYF
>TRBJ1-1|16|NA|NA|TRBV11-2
CASSWQGGQGGTEAFF
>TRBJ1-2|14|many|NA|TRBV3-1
CASSPPAGEYGYTF
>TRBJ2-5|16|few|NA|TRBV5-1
CASSLGAISAGETQYF
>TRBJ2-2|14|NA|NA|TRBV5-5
CASRQGPVSGELFF
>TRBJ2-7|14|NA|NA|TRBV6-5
CASRTRVEAYEQYF
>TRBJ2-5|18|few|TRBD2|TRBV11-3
CASSLDLGGGAYQETQYF
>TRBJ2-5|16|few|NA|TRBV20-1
CSARDPLGRGKETQYF
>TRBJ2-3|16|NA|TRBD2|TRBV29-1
CSVVPLAATTTDTQYF
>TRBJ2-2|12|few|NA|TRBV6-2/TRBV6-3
CASSYRTGELFF
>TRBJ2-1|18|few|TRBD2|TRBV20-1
CSAAPLAGGPRSYNEQFF
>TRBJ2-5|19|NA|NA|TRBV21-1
CASSKARLTGGAPVETQYF
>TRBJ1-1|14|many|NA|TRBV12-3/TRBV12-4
CASSFGRGPTEAFF
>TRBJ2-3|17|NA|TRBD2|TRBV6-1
CASKMARTSDGTDTQYF
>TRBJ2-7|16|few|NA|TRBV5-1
CASSLVPTVSSNEQYF
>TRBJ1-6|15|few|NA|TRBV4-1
CASSPPRQNNSPLHF
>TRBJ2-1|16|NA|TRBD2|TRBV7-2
CASSFPTSGTNNEQFF
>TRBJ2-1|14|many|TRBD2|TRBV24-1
CATSDFPSGRGQFF
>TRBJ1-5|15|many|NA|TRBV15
CATSRDKGFNQPQHF
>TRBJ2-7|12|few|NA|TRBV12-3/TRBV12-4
CASSLKGSEQYF
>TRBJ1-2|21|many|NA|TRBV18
CASSPLISTKKGLIEGYGYTF
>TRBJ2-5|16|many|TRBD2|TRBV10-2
CASSEIGTSGFETQYF
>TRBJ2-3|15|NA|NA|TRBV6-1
CASSEGQWRTDTQYF
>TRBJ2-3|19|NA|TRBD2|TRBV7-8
CASSPTGGLAGGPPDTQYF
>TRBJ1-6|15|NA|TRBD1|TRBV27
CASSLQQGMSSPLHF
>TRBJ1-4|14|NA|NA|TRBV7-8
CASSPTGAGEKLFF
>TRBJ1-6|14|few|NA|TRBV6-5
CASSYWGTNSPLHF
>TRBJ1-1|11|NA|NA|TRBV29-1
CSTGLRSEAFF
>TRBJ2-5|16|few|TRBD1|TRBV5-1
CASSLATGGIQETQYF
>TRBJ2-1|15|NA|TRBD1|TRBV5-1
CASSREPGQDNEQFF
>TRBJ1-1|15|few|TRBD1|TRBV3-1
CASSRTGAVGTEAFF
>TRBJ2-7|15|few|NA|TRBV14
CASSQVGRYSYEQYF
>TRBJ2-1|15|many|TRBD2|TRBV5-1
CASSSDIAGWNEQFF
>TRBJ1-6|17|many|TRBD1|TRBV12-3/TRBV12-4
CASSLGRTGGGNSPLHF
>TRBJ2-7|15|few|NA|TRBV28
CASTPRVIAPYEQYF
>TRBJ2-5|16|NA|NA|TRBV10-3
CAISESTGDTKETQYF
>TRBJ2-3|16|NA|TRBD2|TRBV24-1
CATSDHGTTGTDTQYF
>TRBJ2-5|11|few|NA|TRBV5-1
CASRKEETQYF
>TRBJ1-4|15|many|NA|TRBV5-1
CASSKTGQTNEKLFF
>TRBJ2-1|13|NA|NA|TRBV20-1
CSASWRGRDEQFF
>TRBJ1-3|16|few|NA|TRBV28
CASSSPGAYSGNTIYF
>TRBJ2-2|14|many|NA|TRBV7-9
CASSLAAGSGELFF